This T cell receptor beta chain was identified in a study of blood T cell repertoires in COVID-19. The CDR3 has 12 amino acids. Germline V gives CDR1 SGHNT, CDR2 YYREEE (reference sequence). Between the trimmed V and J ends, which lost 4 bases and 5 bases, there was a span of 9 bases. The method was immunoSEQ multiplex PCR; TCRdb's version includes in-frame clones alone and lacks a portion of them. This table has 59,000 or so clones, around 80% appearing once. Source material: peripheral blood. This clonotype was obtained from a man in his 60s with acute or convalescent COVID-19. The chain recombines TRBV5-4 with TRBJ1-2; D call uncertain. The CDR3 reads CASSTTGYGYTF. DNA of the CDR3: TGTGCCAGCAGCACTACGGGATATGGCTACACCTTC.